This T cell receptor beta chain was recovered during a study of post-analysis software for immune sequencing data. The CDR3 totals 17 residues. J gave up 2 bases and V 4 bases, and 11 bases lay outside the gene matches. Germline V gene sequence: CDR1 SGHDN, CDR2 FVKESK. This clonotype was counted between two and nine times. What it recognizes is unknown. Findings and caveats of the study: Comparison of patients with controls showed a handful of TRBV segments more frequent in patients, TRBV5-6, TRBV5-1 and TRBV20-1 among them.

Prepared libraries of TCR beta cDNA carried unique molecular identifiers. One entry per CDR3 protein results from TCRdb running MiXCR on the PCR reads. The repertoire holds 650,000 to 900,000 distinct CDR3 sequences, with just over 45% as singletons. V gene TRBV14 combines with J gene TRBJ2-5; 9 nucleotides match TRBD1. Sequencing used blood. This clonotype was sampled from a girl under 18 with multiple sclerosis. The CDR3 DNA reads TGTGCCAGCAGCCTACACACGGGACAGGGTCCACAAGAGACCCAGTACTTC. Translation gives CASSLHTGQGPQETQYF.